This T cell receptor (beta chain) stems from a study of blood T cell repertoires in COVID-19. Across the whole study: Material from acute and convalescent COVID-19 was sourced from the United States, Italy and Spain. PBMCs, B-cell-depleted T cells, or T cells provided the cDNA or gDNA that made up the material.

Generated by immunoSEQ multiplex PCR, the TCRdb table keeps only in-frame clones and is missing some. The data show a few hundred thousand clones, roughly nine tenths seen once. This CDR3 region has 17 residues. Looked up from germline, CDR1 is KGHSH and CDR2 is LQKENI. V was pared by 3 bases and J by 0 bases, with 7 bases of the junction left unmatched. The sequencing sample was made of peripheral blood. This chain uses TRBV18 with TRBJ2-1; 8 bases are shared with TRBD1. The clonotype was recovered from a man aged 55-75 years who had recovered from COVID-19. DNA for the CDR3: TGTGCCAGCTCACCTAATCAGGGGGCCAGCTCCTACAATGAGCAGTTCTTC. This sequence encodes CASSPNQGASSYNEQFF.